This passage covers 27 T cell receptor beta chains from one sample sequenced in a study of blood T cell repertoires in COVID-19 (dated by TCRdb to the early 2020s). Receptors were amplified or captured by the immunoSEQ multiplex PCR assay. Not all clones reach the TCRdb copy of this immuneACCESS table, which keeps in-frame sequences only. Checked studies attribute under half of the gap to unresolved V genes and leave the rest unexplained. The table for this sample lists about 260,000 clones; around 86% of them were counted only once. The top ten constitute about 1.6% of the sample. Sequenced input: peripheral blood. These receptors came from a woman in her 40s who had recovered from COVID-19.

V gene TRBV19 combines with J gene TRBJ1-4; 7 bases line up with TRBD1. The germline V gene encodes CDR1 LNHDA and CDR2 SQIVND (reference sequence). There are 15 residues in the CDR3. V gave up 5 bases and J gave up 7 bases; unmatched junction bases: 10. For the CDR3, the DNA is TGTGCCAGTAGTTTCGCGGGGACAGTGGGTGAAAAACTGTTTTTT. Protein sequence: CASSFAGTVGEKLFF.

The chain recombines TRBV2 with TRBJ2-3, with D unresolved. This CDR3 is 11 amino acids long. V was clipped by 7 bases and J by 8 bases, with 10 bases between them. The germline gives CDR1 SNHLY, CDR2 FYNNEI. The CDR3 DNA reads as TGTGCCAGCAACAGCCAAGGTACGCAGTATTTT. Its protein product is CASNSQGTQYF.

The chain joins TRBV29-1 to TRBJ1-4; 9 bases match TRBD1. Per the germline V gene, CDR1 is SQVTM and CDR2 is ANQGSEA. Unmatched junction bases numbered 2, after V lost 0 bases and J lost 6 bases. The CDR3 totals 14 residues. CDR3 bases: TGCAGCGTTGAAGACGGGACAGGGTATGAAAAACTGTTTTTT. Translation gives CSVEDGTGYEKLFF.

V is TRBV7-2 and J is TRBJ2-3, with 7 positions matching TRBD2. This CDR3 is 14 amino acids long. From germline, CDR1 is SGHTA and CDR2 FQGNSA. Germline trimming cut 5 bases from V and 4 bases from J; bases unmatched to any gene: 6. The CDR3 is CASSPRTSPDTQYF. The CDR3 DNA follows: TGTGCCAGCAGCCCGAGGACTAGTCCAGATACGCAGTATTTT.

The chain couples TRBV19 to TRBJ1-5; D is unclear. The V and J ends lost 5 bases and 0 bases respectively, with 8 bases between them. This CDR3 has 14 amino acids. Per the germline V gene, CDR1 is LNHDA and CDR2 is SQIVND (reference sequence). This chain's CDR3 is CASSQRHSNQPQHF. For the CDR3, the DNA is TGTGCCAGTAGTCAGCGGCATAGCAATCAGCCCCAGCATTTT.

V gene TRBV11-2 combines with J gene TRBJ1-2; D gene ambiguous. This CDR3 region has 14 residues. Germline V gives CDR1 SGHAT, CDR2 FQNNGV. V lost 3 bases and J lost 8, with 16 bases in between. CDR3 nucleotides: TGTGCCAGCAGCTTCGGGAAAGGTTACGGGGGCTACACCTTC. It is translated as CASSFGKGYGGYTF.

The J gene is TRBJ2-7, the V gene TRBV18; D perhaps matches TRBD1 (5 bases). Germline V gene sequence: CDR1 KGHSH, CDR2 LQKENI. CDR3 length: 15 amino acids. The V end lost 2 bases, the J end lost 1 base, and 12 bases lay between the germline ends. CDR3 in DNA: TGTGCCAGCTCACCAGGGGCGGCCCCTTCCTACGAGCAGTACTTC. Amino acid sequence: CASSPGAAPSYEQYF. The full variable domain, rest sourced from reference TRBV18 and TRBJ2-7, is NAGVMQNPRHLVRRRGQEARLRCSPMKGHSHVYWYRQLPEEGLKFMVYLQKENIIDESGMPKERFSAEFPKEGPSILRIQQVVRGDSAAYFCASSPGAAPSYEQYFGPGTRLTVT.

This chain uses TRBV5-5 with TRBJ2-1, with a possible D match to TRBD2 (5 bases). Trimming pared 1 base from V and 7 bases from J, leaving 18 bases between. CDR3 length: 16 amino acids. Germline CDR1 and CDR2: SGHKS and YYEKEE (reference sequence). CDR3 in amino acids: CASSLFGSGIDNEQFF. DNA for the CDR3: TGTGCCAGCAGCTTGTTCGGTTCGGGAATCGATAATGAGCAGTTCTTC.

This clone was counted a single time. This chain joins TRBV7-9 and TRBJ1-1; D is unresolved. The CDR3 loop spans 14 amino acids. Germline lookup yields CDR1 SEHNR and CDR2 FQNEAQ (reference sequence). Trimming removed 5 bases from V and 4 bases from J, with 14 bases in between. The CDR3 protein is CASSPTGQATEAFF. In nucleotides, the CDR3 is TGTGCCAGCAGCCCAACCGGCCAGGCCACTGAAGCTTTCTTT.

The chain has TRBV2 and TRBJ2-1; possible D gene TRBD2, 5 bases. CDR1 is SNHLY, CDR2 FYNNEI, per germline. There are 15 residues in the CDR3. Trimming shortened V by 3 bases and J by 1 base, and 10 bases separated the two germline ends. The CDR3 spells CASSDEVASYNEQFF. CDR3 DNA: TGTGCCAGCAGTGATGAGGTAGCGTCCTACAATGAGCAGTTCTTC.

This clone was seen just once. The rearrangement joins TRBV7-8 to TRBJ2-2; D possibly corresponds to TRBD2 (5 bases). The CDR3 runs to 12 residues. Germline V lookup: CDR1 SGHVS, CDR2 FQNEAQ. The V gene lost 5 bases and the J gene lost 8 bases, with 9 bases spanning the gap. The CDR3 bases are TGTGCCAGCAGCCTTAGAGGGGGGGAGCTGTTTTTT. The encoded protein is CASSLRGGELFF.

This clone has only a few counts. The chain couples TRBV19 to TRBJ1-5, with 8 bases identical to TRBD1. Germline CDR1 reads LNHDA; CDR2 reads SQIVND (reference sequence). J lost 7 bases, V lost 5 bases, and 7 bases had no gene match. The CDR3 contains 14 residues. CDR3 amino acids: CASSYQGAGQPQHF. CDR3 nucleotides: TGTGCCAGTAGTTACCAGGGGGCAGGGCAGCCCCAGCATTTT.

The chain recombines TRBV4-3 with TRBJ2-7, with D maybe TRBD2 (5 bases). V was pared by 2 bases and J by 4 bases, with 18 bases between. This CDR3 contains 16 residues. The germline V gene encodes CDR1 LGHNA and CDR2 YSLEER. CDR3 amino acids: CASSQQFHGGFYEQYF. The CDR3 coding sequence is TGCGCCAGCAGCCAACAGTTCCACGGAGGTTTTTACGAGCAGTACTTC.

The chain employs TRBV18 and TRBJ2-1, with 7 bases matching TRBD1. The CDR3 loop spans 15 amino acids. CDR1 is KGHSH and CDR2 is LQKENI in the germline V gene. V lost 4 bases and J lost 2; bases outside the gene matches: 5. CDR3 in DNA: TGTGCCAGCTCACTAACGGACAGGACCTACAATGAGCAGTTCTTC. It codes for CASSLTDRTYNEQFF.

This clone was counted a single time. In DNA, the CDR3 is TGTGCCAGCAGCCAAGATCATACAGGGGGCGGGCATGGCTACACCTTC. Protein product: CASSQDHTGGGHGYTF. This chain uses TRBV4-2 with TRBJ1-2, with TRBD1 identical over 9 bases. J was trimmed by 6 bases and V by 0 bases; bases with no gene match: 8. Germline CDR1 is LGHNA and CDR2 is YNFKEQ. The CDR3 spans 16 residues.

V is TRBV2 and J is TRBJ1-5; D uncertain. The length of the CDR3 is 15 residues. Germline assignment: CDR1 SNHLY and CDR2 FYNNEI. Trimming left V 4 bases short and J 0 bases short, with 10 bases between. This CDR3 is CASSGRGYSNQPQHF. CDR3 DNA sequence: TGTGCCAGCAGTGGACGCGGGTATAGCAATCAGCCCCAGCATTTT.

This clone has only a few counts. J is TRBJ1-2 and V is TRBV10-3; D is ambiguous. The V end was cut by 0 bases, the J end by 4 bases, with 9 bases between. The CDR3 has 14 amino acids. Per the germline V gene, CDR1 is ENHRY and CDR2 is SYGVKD. The CDR3: CAISESTERYGYTF. DNA of the CDR3: TGTGCCATCAGTGAGTCCACAGAACGCTATGGCTACACCTTC.

The chain employs TRBV28 and TRBJ2-7; D perhaps matches TRBD1 (6 bases). This CDR3 has 15 amino acids. Germline V CDR1 and CDR2: MDHEN, SYDVKM. The V and J ends lost 7 bases and 5 bases respectively, with 21 bases between them. CDR3 amino acids: CASTPGTLGSHEQYF. The CDR3 nucleotides are TGTGCCAGCACCCCCGGGACACTCGGATCACACGAGCAGTACTTC.

This chain links TRBV4-2 with TRBJ1-6; TRBD1 matches 9 bases. With 4 bases clipped from V and 10 bases from J, the junction kept 11 bases outside the gene matches. The CDR3 covers 16 residues. Per the germline V gene, CDR1 is LGHNA and CDR2 is YNFKEQ. The CDR3 DNA sequence: TGTGCCAGCAGCCCAAGCCCGGGACAGGGAAACTCACCCCTCCACTTT. Amino acids: CASSPSPGQGNSPLHF.

The gene calls are TRBV24-1 and TRBJ2-1; 9 bases are shared with TRBD2. The V and J ends lost 5 bases and 9 bases, in that order; junction bases with no gene match: 7. CDR1 is KGHDR and CDR2 is SFDVKD in the germline V gene. CDR3 size: 14 residues. The CDR3 region is CATSATSGSGEQFF. CDR3 DNA sequence: TGTGCCACCAGTGCGACTAGCGGATCAGGTGAGCAGTTCTTC.

The chain has TRBV4-1 and TRBJ1-1, with D perhaps matching TRBD1 (6 bases). V dropped 4 bases and J dropped 4 bases, with 19 bases sitting between them. The CDR3 consists of 16 residues. The germline gives CDR1 MGHRA, CDR2 YSYEKL. The chain's CDR3 is CASSLLGGGQGTEAFF. The CDR3, as DNA: TGCGCCAGCAGCCTCCTTGGGGGGGGGCAGGGCACTGAAGCTTTCTTT.

The rearrangement links TRBV19 to TRBJ2-2; 8 bases match TRBD1. This CDR3 contains 17 residues. Per germline, CDR1 LNHDA and CDR2 SQIVND (reference sequence). J lost 0 bases, V lost 5 bases, and 8 bases had no gene match. CDR3 nucleotide sequence: TGTGCCAGTAGTGGGTCGGGACAGGCTTCGAACACCGGGGAGCTGTTTTTT. It translates to CASSGSGQASNTGELFF.

The chain recombines TRBV7-6 with TRBJ2-3, with TRBD2 matching 12 bases. CDR1 and CDR2 (germline): SGHVS, FNYEAQ. V shed 5 bases and J 5 bases; nucleotides not matched to a gene: 11. This CDR3 contains 17 residues. The CDR3 is CASSPRTSGALLDTQYF. CDR3 bases: TGTGCCAGCAGCCCGAGGACTAGCGGGGCCCTTCTAGATACGCAGTATTTT.

In its sample, this clone was seen a few times. The chain has TRBV29-1 and TRBJ2-1, with 16 nucleotides matching TRBD2. The germline V gene encodes CDR1 SQVTM and CDR2 ANQGSEA. This CDR3 region has 17 residues. V shed 5 bases and J 8 bases; nucleotides not matched to a gene: 12. The CDR3 sequence: CSVIGTSGGAGYYEQFF. The CDR3 coding sequence is TGCAGCGTTATAGGGACTAGCGGGGGGGCGGGATATTATGAGCAGTTCTTC.

The V call is TRBV18, the J call TRBJ1-1, with TRBD1 as a possible D gene (5 bases). The CDR3 runs 14 residues. Germline CDR1 is KGHSH and CDR2 is LQKENI. Trimming cost V 1 base and J 0 bases, with 6 bases left between them. In nucleotides, the CDR3 is TGTGCCAGCTCACCACTAGGGGTGAACACTGAAGCTTTCTTT. Translation: CASSPLGVNTEAFF.

V and J are TRBV18 and TRBJ1-1; D possibly corresponds to TRBD1 (5 bases). Trimming removed 6 bases from V and 0 bases from J, with 14 bases in between. There are 15 residues in the CDR3. CDR1 KGHSH and CDR2 LQKENI come from the germline V gene. In DNA form, the CDR3 reads TGTGCCAGCTCCGCGGGACGGACCATGAACACTGAAGCTTTCTTT. This gives the protein CASSAGRTMNTEAFF. Combining the CDR3 with reference TRBV18 and TRBJ1-1 gives the whole variable domain NAGVMQNPRHLVRRRGQEARLRCSPMKGHSHVYWYRQLPEEGLKFMVYLQKENIIDESGMPKERFSAEFPKEGPSILRIQQVVRGDSAAYFCASSAGRTMNTEAFFGQGTRLTVV.

This sequence joins TRBV4-1 and TRBJ1-4; no reliable D call. The CDR3 is 17 amino acids. V was trimmed by 3 bases and J by 0 bases, leaving 14 bases between them. Germline lookup yields CDR1 MGHRA and CDR2 YSYEKL. CDR3 coding DNA: TGCGCCAGCAGCCAGAACCCGAGGGCCACAACTAATGAAAAACTGTTTTTT. Its translation is CASSQNPRATTNEKLFF.